The 14 T cell receptor beta chains reported below all come from one sample, sequenced in a study of blood T cells in healthy people across ages. Through a sample-barcoded 5' primer and a J-beta primer mix, a second PCR was run for 7 to 11 cycles. TCRdb re-called the 5' RACE reads through MiXCR, storing one row per CDR3 protein. The sample includes just over 1 million distinct CDR3 sequences, 40% to 55% of them seen just once. Sequenced sample: blood. All receptors derive from a woman in her sixties in good health.

As to this clonotype: Mismatch with germline at one junction end may stem from a read error. This chain uses TRBV5-1 with TRBJ2-7; D uncertain. CDR1 and CDR2 from the germline V gene are SGHRS and YFSETQ. The CDR3 consists of 14 residues. CDR3 protein: CASSPPTSSCEQYF. CDR3 nucleotide sequence: TGCGCCAGCAGCCCCCCCACAAGCTCCTGCGAGCAGTACTTC.

The chain has TRBV20-1 and TRBJ2-3, with D maybe TRBD2 (5 bases). Germline CDR1 DFQATT, CDR2 SNEGSKA (reference sequence). This CDR3 is 14 amino acids long. V was pared by 5 bases and J by 4 bases, with 16 bases between. The CDR3, as DNA: TGCAGTGCTGGAGGCGACGGACGGGCAGATACGCAGTATTTT. Its translation: CSAGGDGRADTQYF.

This clonotype was picked up a small number of times. This sequence joins TRBV20-1 and TRBJ2-7; a possible D gene is TRBD1 (6 bases). V dropped 6 bases and J dropped 1 base, with 13 bases sitting between them. The CDR3 sequence is 13 residues long. The germline CDR1 and CDR2 sequences are DFQATT and SNEGSKA (reference sequence). DNA of the CDR3: TGCAGTGCCCAGACAGGAGAATCCTACGAGCAGTACTTC. It yields the protein CSAQTGESYEQYF.

Comments on this clonotype: This could be a read error, since a much larger clone is one nucleotide away. The CDR3 protein is CASSSGGGSFGGQFF. DNA of the CDR3: TGCGCCAGCAGCTCCGGAGGGGGCTCGTTTGGTGGGCAGTTCTTC. This chain joins TRBV5-1 and TRBJ2-1; tentatively, D is TRBD1 (7 bases). The germline gives CDR1 SGHRS, CDR2 YFSETQ. The V end lost 3 bases, the J end lost 12 bases, and 22 bases lay between the germline ends. This CDR3 has 15 residues.

This clonotype was counted only a few times. This chain connects TRBV9 to TRBJ2-7, with no clear D. Trimming removed 3 bases at V and 0 bases at J, with 19 bases between. The CDR3 loop spans 17 amino acids. CDR1 SGDLS and CDR2 YYNGEE come from the germline V gene. For the CDR3, the DNA is TGTGCCAGCAGCGCCGGGTGGGGTAGCCTAAGCTCCTACGAGCAGTACTTC. Translation: CASSAGWGSLSSYEQYF. Full variable domain (missing parts from reference TRBV9 and TRBJ2-7): DSGVTQTPKHLITATGQRVTLRCSPRSGDLSVYWYQQSLDQGLQFLIQYYNGEERAKGNILERFSAQQFPDLHSELNLSSLELGDSALYFCASSAGWGSLSSYEQYFGPGTRLTVT.

This sequence joins TRBV29-1 and TRBJ2-5, with D perhaps TRBD2 (5 bases). CDR1 SQVTM and CDR2 ANQGSEA come from the germline V gene. This CDR3 is built from 13 residues. Trimming pared 3 bases from V and 4 bases from J, leaving 12 bases between. The CDR3 protein is CSVDLAWGETQYF. As DNA, the CDR3 is TGCAGCGTTGACCTAGCCTGGGGAGAGACCCAGTACTTC.

This chain joins TRBV6-1 and TRBJ2-1, with TRBD2 as a possible D gene (5 bases). The germline gives CDR1 MNHNS, CDR2 SASEGT. The CDR3 sequence is 15 residues long. Trimming removed 1 base from V and 9 bases from J, with 16 bases in between. CDR3 sequence: CASSEGRTGVREQFF. The CDR3 DNA is TGTGCCAGCAGTGAAGGGCGGACTGGGGTGCGTGAGCAGTTCTTC.

This clonotype was recorded a few times. The genes are TRBV7-9 and TRBJ2-5; D is uncertain. Germline loops: CDR1 SEHNR, CDR2 FQNEAQ (reference sequence). The V and J ends lost 1 base and 11 bases respectively, with 11 bases between them. The CDR3 loop spans 12 amino acids. This CDR3 reads CASSLEDVQQYF. The CDR3 region has the DNA TGTGCCAGCAGCTTAGAGGACGTCCAGCAGTACTTC.

V is TRBV5-5 and J is TRBJ2-3; D remains ambiguous. Germline loops: CDR1 SGHKS, CDR2 YYEKEE (reference sequence). V was cut by 0 bases and J by 0 bases, with 11 bases left in between. This CDR3 contains 16 residues. The CDR3 nucleotides read TGTGCCAGCAGCTTGGCTTGGGGATCTAGCACAGATACGCAGTATTTT. Its translation: CASSLAWGSSTDTQYF.

The rearrangement uses TRBV6-2 or TRBV6-3 and TRBJ2-3; 7 nucleotides agree with TRBD2. This CDR3 comprises 17 residues. The J segment lost 3 bases and the V segment lost 0 bases, leaving 9 bases of the junction unmatched. Germline CDR1 and CDR2: MNHEY and SVGEGT. The CDR3 nucleotides read TGTGCCAGCAGTTACTCCGATTCGGCGGGAGTGACAGATACGCAGTATTTT. Its translation: CASSYSDSAGVTDTQYF.

V gene TRBV5-6 combines with J gene TRBJ2-5; D is unresolved. The CDR3 extends over 14 amino acids. Germline V lookup: CDR1 SGHDT, CDR2 YYEEEE. Trimming stripped 3 bases from V and 1 base from J, with 10 bases between. CDR3 sequence reads: CASSSPRTQETQYF. The CDR3 DNA follows: TGTGCCAGCAGCTCCCCTCGGACCCAAGAGACCCAGTACTTC.

This clonotype was recorded a few times. V gene TRBV27 combines with J gene TRBJ2-5; 7 bases agree with TRBD2. Germline V gene lookup returns CDR1 MNHEY and CDR2 SMNVEV (reference sequence). The J segment lost 5 bases and the V segment lost 4 bases, leaving 4 bases of the junction unmatched. This CDR3 has 13 amino acids. The DNA of the CDR3 is TGTGCCAGCAGTTCGGGCGGGAGCGAGACCCAGTACTTC. It codes for CASSSGGSETQYF.

This clonotype was detected a few times. The chain recombines TRBV29-1 with TRBJ2-7, with 9 bases aligning to TRBD1. CDR3 size: 13 residues. V was clipped by 0 bases and J by 4 bases; unmatched bases: 1. The V gene's germline CDR1 is SQVTM and CDR2 ANQGSEA. CDR3: CSVEEDRGYEQYF. The CDR3 region has the DNA TGCAGCGTTGAAGAGGACAGGGGTTACGAGCAGTACTTC.

The chain recombines TRBV24-1 with TRBJ1-1; D is unresolved. V lost 1 base and J 6 bases, leaving 8 bases between the germline ends. CDR1 is KGHDR and CDR2 is SFDVKD in the germline V gene. The CDR3 is 13 residues long. Here the CDR3 reads CATSDFSGAEAFF. CDR3 DNA: TGTGCCACCAGTGATTTTTCCGGAGCTGAAGCTTTCTTT.